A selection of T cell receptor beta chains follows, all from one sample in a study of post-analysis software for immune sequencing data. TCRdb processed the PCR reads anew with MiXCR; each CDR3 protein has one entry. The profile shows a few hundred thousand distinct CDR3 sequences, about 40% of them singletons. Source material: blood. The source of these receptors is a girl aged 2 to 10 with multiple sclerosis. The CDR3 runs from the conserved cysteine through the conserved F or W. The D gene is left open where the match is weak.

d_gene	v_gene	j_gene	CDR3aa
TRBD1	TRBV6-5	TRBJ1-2	CASSWGQGTYDYTF
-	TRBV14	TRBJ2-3	CASSQKSGRTQYF
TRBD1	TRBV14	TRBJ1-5	CASSLEGTAGGNQPQHF
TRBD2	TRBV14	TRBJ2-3	CASSPLAGGSRDTQYF
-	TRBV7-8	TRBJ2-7	CASSSFAAHEQYF
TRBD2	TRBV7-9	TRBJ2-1	CASSPGLASGTSSYNEQFF
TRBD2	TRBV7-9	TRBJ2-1	CASSLLGLAGFNSYNEQFF
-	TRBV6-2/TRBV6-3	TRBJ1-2	CASRSRDGYTF
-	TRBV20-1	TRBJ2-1	CSAPKRAGAARYNGQFF
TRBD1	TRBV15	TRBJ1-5	CATSRGSWDRTWAGSNQPQHF
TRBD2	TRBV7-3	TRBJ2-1	CASSPPGTGGPNEQFF
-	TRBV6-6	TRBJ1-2	CASSYSEFYGYTF
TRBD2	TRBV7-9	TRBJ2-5	CASSSPGTSSLKTQYF
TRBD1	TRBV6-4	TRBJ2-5	CASSDSGGSYNEQYF
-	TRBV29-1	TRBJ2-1	CSVEAPPRRNEQFF
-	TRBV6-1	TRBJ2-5	CASRMDGLETQYF
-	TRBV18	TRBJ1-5	CASSPLKDQPQHF
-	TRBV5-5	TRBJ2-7	CASSLLGSTYEQYF
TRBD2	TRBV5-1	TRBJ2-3	CASSFYSGSVFSTDTQYF
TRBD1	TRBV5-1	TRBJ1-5	CAGKKQGFQPQHF
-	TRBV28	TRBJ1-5	CASSFQKGLSNQPQHF
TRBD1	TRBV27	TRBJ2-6	CASTTRGTDSIGLGGANVLTF
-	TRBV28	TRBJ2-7	CASSSGQTSYEQYF
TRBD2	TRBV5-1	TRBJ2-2	CATSPGLAGTGELFF
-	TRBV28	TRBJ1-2	CASSLTGTLGGYTF
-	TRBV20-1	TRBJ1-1	CSVRQGLLTEAFF
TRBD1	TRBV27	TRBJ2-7	CASSSWTGGFSYEQYF
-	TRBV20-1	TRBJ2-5	CSARPLEAAVQETQYF
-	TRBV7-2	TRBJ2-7	CASSPVTLRQYF
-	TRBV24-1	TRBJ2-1	CATSDFGGETHNEQFF
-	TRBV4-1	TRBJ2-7	CASRPDPDLTYEQYF
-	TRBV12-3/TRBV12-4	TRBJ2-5	CASSLWVLEETQYF
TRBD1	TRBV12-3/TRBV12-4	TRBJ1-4	CASSQGAVEKLFF
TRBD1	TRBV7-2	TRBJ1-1	CASSINRGRSEAFF
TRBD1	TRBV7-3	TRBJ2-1	CASSLQQGSNEQFF
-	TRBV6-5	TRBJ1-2	CASSYHKSRASGYTF
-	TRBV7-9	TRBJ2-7	CANSPPGYEQYF
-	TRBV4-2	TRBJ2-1	CASSQDGYNEQFF
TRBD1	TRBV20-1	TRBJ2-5	CSANDRGPQETQYF
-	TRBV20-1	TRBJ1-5	CSARVSTSNQPQHF
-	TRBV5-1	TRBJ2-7	CASSSLGHSYEQYF
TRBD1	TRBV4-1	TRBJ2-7	CASSPWTGFSYEQYF
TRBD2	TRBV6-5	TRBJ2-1	CASSRPGLGINEQFF
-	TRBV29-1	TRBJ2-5	CSVEDSQETQYF
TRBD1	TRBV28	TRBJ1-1	CASSLSGTVNTEAFF